Listed below are T cell receptor beta chains from one sample, sequenced in a study of T cell responses to AZD1222 COVID-19 vaccine. Some clones are missing from TCRdb's copy, which holds only in-frame ones; the method was immunoSEQ multiplex PCR. The data show about 94,000 clones, with 85% seen just once and about 4.5% held by the top ten. The sample here was peripheral blood, taken 28 days after the second AZD1222 dose. The receptors were sampled from an adult who received the AZD1222 COVID-19 vaccine. The CDR3 runs from the conserved cysteine through the conserved F or W. Fields, in order: D gene, V gene, J gene, clone size, CDR3 protein, CDR3 DNA. A D gene is named only where the DNA matches it firmly. Where a row states a size, it is once, few, many or the class of an expanded clone; other rows omit it.

d_gene: TRBD2; v_gene: TRBV9; j_gene: TRBJ2-3; abundance: NA; CDR3aa: CASSETSGVADTQYF; CDR3nt: TGTGCCAGCAGCGAGACTAGCGGGGTGGCAGATACGCAGTATTTT
d_gene: NA; v_gene: TRBV10-3; j_gene: TRBJ1-4; abundance: NA; CDR3aa: CAIGGGLGEKLFF; CDR3nt: TGTGCCATAGGAGGGGGGCTCGGGGAAAAACTGTTTTTT
d_gene: NA; v_gene: TRBV7-3; j_gene: TRBJ1-2; abundance: NA; CDR3aa: CASSLIGGLGYTF; CDR3nt: TGTGCCAGCAGCTTAATCGGAGGGTTGGGCTACACCTTC
d_gene: NA; v_gene: TRBV5-1; j_gene: TRBJ2-7; abundance: NA; CDR3aa: CASSLEHPYEQYF; CDR3nt: TGCGCCAGCAGCTTGGAGCACCCCTACGAGCAGTACTTC
d_gene: TRBD2; v_gene: TRBV2; j_gene: TRBJ2-5; abundance: NA; CDR3aa: CASKSYRGGVVTQYF; CDR3nt: TGTGCCAGCAAAAGTTATCGGGGGGGCGTAGTGACCCAGTACTTC
d_gene: NA; v_gene: TRBV7-9; j_gene: TRBJ1-3; abundance: NA; CDR3aa: CASSLGVNTIYF; CDR3nt: TGTGCCAGCAGCTTAGGGGTAAACACCATATATTTT
d_gene: TRBD2; v_gene: TRBV14; j_gene: TRBJ2-5; abundance: NA; CDR3aa: CASSPIMGGAGETQYF; CDR3nt: TGTGCCAGCAGCCCGATAATGGGAGGGGCCGGGGAGACCCAGTACTTC
d_gene: TRBD1; v_gene: TRBV2; j_gene: TRBJ2-3; abundance: few; CDR3aa: CASGGRGLSDTQYF; CDR3nt: TGTGCCAGTGGGGGCAGGGGGTTGTCAGATACGCAGTATTTT
d_gene: NA; v_gene: TRBV3-1/TRBV3-2; j_gene: TRBJ2-1; abundance: NA; CDR3aa: CASSQFHSGTEQFF; CDR3nt: TGTGCCAGCAGCCAATTCCATTCAGGTACTGAGCAGTTCTTC
d_gene: NA; v_gene: TRBV28; j_gene: TRBJ2-7; abundance: few; CDR3aa: CASSLGREEPPPYEQYF; CDR3nt: TGTGCCAGCAGTTTGGGTCGGGAAGAACCCCCTCCATACGAGCAGTACTTC
d_gene: NA; v_gene: TRBV5-4; j_gene: TRBJ2-3; abundance: NA; CDR3aa: CASSFGGNRLDTQYF; CDR3nt: TGTGCCAGCAGCTTTGGGGGAAACAGGTTGGATACGCAGTATTTT
d_gene: TRBD2; v_gene: TRBV3-1/TRBV3-2; j_gene: TRBJ2-5; abundance: NA; CDR3aa: CASSPRTSGGQETQYF; CDR3nt: TGTGCCAGCAGCCCACGGACTAGCGGGGGGCAAGAGACCCAGTACTTC
d_gene: TRBD1; v_gene: TRBV19; j_gene: TRBJ1-6; abundance: NA; CDR3aa: CATKSGTGYNSPLHF; CDR3nt: TGTGCCACAAAGTCCGGGACAGGATATAATTCACCCCTCCACTTT
d_gene: TRBD2; v_gene: TRBV20-1; j_gene: TRBJ2-1; abundance: NA; CDR3aa: CSASRRGGLNEQFF; CDR3nt: TGCAGTGCTAGTAGGCGGGGGGGCTTAAATGAGCAGTTCTTC